This record concerns one TCR beta chain sequence. The data are from a study of blood T cell repertoires in COVID-19. Study overall: Donors in the United States, Italy and Spain gave samples during acute or convalescent COVID-19. T cells, B-cell-depleted T cells, or PBMCs supplied cDNA or gDNA.

V dropped 7 bases and J dropped 6 bases, with 17 bases sitting between them. Germline CDR1 SGHDT, CDR2 YYEEEE. CDR3 length: 14 amino acids. Original methodology: Reference gene primer amplification gave estimated nucleated cell counts. This table comes from immunoSEQ multiplex PCR, and its TCRdb copy is limited to in-frame clones, with some not included. The DNA was the basis for D and trimming; V, J and clone size are from that table. The sample consists of approximately 50,000 clones, more than 70% of them appearing once. This rearrangement joins TRBV5-6 to TRBJ1-5, with D perhaps TRBD1 (5 bases). The sequence was obtained from a woman aged 80 or over with acute or convalescent COVID-19. Sequenced material: peripheral blood. The CDR3 loop is CASQTWRGSQPQHF. The CDR3 DNA sequence: TGTGCCAGCCAAACGTGGAGGGGTTCTCAGCCCCAGCATTTT.